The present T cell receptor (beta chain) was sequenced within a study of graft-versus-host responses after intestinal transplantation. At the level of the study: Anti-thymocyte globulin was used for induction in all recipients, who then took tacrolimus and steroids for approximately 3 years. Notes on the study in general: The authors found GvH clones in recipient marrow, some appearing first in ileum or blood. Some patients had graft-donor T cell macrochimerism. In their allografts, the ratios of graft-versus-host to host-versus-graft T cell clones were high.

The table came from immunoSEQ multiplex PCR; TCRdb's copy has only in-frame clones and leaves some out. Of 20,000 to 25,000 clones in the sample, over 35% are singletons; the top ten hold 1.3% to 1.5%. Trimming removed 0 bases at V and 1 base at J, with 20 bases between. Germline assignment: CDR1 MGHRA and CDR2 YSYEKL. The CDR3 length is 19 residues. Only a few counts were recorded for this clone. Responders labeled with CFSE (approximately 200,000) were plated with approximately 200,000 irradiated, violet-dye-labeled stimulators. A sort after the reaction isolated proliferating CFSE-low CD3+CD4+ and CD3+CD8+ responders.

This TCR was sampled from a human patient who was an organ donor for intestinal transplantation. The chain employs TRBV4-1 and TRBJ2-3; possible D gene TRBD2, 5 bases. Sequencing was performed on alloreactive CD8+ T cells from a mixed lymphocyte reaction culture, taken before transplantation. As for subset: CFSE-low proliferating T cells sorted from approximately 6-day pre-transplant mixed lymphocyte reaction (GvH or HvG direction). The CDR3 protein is CASSQEIGGLGKGTDTQYF. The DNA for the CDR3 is TGCGCCAGCAGCCAAGAAATCGGTGGACTGGGGAAGGGCACAGATACGCAGTATTTT.